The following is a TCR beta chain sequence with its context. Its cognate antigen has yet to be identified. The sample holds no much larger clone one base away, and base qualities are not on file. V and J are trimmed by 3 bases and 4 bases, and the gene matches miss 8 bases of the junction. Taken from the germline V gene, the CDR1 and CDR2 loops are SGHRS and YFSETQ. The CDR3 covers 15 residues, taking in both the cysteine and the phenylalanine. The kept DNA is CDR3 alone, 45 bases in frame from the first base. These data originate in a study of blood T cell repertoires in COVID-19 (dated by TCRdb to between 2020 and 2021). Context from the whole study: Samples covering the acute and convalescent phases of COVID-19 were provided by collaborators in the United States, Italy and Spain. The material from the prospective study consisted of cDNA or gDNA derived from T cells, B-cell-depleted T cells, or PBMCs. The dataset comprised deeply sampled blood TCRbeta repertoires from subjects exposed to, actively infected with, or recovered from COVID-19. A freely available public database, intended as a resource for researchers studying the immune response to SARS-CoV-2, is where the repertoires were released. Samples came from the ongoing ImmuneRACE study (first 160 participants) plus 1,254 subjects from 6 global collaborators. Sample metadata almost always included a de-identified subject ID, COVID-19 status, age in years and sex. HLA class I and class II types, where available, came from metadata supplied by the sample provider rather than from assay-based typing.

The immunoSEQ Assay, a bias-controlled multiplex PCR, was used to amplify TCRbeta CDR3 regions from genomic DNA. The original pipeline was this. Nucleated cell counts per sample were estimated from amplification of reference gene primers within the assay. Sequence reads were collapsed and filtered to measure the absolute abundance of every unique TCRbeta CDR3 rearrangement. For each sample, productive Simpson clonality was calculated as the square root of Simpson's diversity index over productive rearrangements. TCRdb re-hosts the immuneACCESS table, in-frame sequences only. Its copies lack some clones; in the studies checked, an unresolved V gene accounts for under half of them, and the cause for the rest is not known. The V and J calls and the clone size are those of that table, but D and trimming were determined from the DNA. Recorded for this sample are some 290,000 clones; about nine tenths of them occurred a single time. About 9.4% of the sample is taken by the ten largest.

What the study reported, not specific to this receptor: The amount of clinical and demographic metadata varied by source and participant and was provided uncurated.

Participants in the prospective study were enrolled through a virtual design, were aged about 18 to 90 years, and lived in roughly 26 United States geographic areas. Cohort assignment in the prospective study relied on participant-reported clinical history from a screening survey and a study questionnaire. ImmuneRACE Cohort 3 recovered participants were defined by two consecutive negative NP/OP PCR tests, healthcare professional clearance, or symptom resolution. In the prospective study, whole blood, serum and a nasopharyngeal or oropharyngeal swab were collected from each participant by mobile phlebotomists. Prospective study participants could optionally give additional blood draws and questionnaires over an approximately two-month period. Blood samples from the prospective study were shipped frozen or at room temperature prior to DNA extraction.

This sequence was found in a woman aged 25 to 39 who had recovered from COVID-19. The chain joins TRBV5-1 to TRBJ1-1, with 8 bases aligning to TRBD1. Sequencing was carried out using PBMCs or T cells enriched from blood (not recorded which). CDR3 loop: CASSSTRQGPTEAFF. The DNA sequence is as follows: TGCGCCAGCAGCTCCACTCGACAGGGGCCCACTGAAGCTTTCTTT.